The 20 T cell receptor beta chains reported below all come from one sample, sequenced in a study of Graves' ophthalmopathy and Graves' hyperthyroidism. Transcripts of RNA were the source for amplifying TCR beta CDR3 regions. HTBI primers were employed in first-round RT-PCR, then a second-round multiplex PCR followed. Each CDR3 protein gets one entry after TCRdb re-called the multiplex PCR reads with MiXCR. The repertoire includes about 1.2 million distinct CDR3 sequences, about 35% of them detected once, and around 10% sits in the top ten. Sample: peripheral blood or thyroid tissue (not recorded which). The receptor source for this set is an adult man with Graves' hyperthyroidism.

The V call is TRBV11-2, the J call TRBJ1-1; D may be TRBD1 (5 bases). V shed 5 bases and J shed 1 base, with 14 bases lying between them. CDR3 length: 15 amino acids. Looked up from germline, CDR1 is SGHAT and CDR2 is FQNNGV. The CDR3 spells CASSPVGVGNTEAFF. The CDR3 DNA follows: TGTGCCAGCAGCCCAGTGGGGGTTGGGAACACTGAAGCTTTCTTT.

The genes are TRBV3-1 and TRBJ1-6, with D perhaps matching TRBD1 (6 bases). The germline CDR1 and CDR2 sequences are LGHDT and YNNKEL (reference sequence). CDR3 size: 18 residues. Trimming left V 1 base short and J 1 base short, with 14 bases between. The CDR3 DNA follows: TGTGCCAGCAGCCAAGTCGGGGGGCGCGGGTCCTATAATTCACCCCTCCACTTT. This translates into CASSQVGGRGSYNSPLHF. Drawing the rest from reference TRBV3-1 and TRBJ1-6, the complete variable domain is DTAVSQTPKYLVTQMGNDKSIKCEQNLGHDTMYWYKQDSKKFLKIMFSYNNKELIINETVPNRFSPKSPDKAHLNLHINSLELGDSAVYFCASSQVGGRGSYNSPLHFGNGTRLTVT.

The CDR3 region has the DNA TGTGCCAGCAGCCTCGGACAGGTGTTCCCTGGGGCCAACGTCCTGACTTTC. Protein: CASSLGQVFPGANVLTF. The V gene is TRBV7-9, the J gene TRBJ2-6; 7 bases align to TRBD1. Germline V gene sequence: CDR1 SEHNR, CDR2 FQNEAQ (reference sequence). J gave up 2 bases and V 5 bases, and 9 bases lay outside the gene matches. This CDR3 spans 17 amino acids.

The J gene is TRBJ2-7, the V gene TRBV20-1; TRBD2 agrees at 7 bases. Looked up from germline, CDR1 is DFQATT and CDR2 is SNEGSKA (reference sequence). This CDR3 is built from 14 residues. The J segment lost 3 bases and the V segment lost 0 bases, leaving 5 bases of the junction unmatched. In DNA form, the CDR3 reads TGCAGTGCTAGAGATGGTGGGGGGGACTACGAGCAGTACTTC. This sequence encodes CSARDGGGDYEQYF.

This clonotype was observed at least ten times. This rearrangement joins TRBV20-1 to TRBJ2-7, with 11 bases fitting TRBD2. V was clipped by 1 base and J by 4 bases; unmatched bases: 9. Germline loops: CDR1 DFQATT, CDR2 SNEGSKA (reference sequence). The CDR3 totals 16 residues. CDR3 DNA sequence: TGCAGTGCTAGAGCCCCTAGACTAGCGGGAAAATACGAGCAGTACTTC. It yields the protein CSARAPRLAGKYEQYF.

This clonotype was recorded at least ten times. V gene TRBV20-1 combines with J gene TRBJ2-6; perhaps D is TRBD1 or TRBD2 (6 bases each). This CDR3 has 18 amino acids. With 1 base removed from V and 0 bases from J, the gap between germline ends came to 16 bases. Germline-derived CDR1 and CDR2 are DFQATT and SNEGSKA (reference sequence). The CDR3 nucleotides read TGCAGTGCTAGAGTCTTCGAGGGGGGTTCCTCTGGGGCCAACGTCCTGACTTTC. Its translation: CSARVFEGGSSGANVLTF.

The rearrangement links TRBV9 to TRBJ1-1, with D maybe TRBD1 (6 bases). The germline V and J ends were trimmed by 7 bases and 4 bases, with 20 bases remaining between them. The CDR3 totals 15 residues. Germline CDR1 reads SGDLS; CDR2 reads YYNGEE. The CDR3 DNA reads TGTGCCAGCGTCGACCAAACCGGGGGCGTCACTGAAGCTTTCTTT. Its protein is CASVDQTGGVTEAFF.

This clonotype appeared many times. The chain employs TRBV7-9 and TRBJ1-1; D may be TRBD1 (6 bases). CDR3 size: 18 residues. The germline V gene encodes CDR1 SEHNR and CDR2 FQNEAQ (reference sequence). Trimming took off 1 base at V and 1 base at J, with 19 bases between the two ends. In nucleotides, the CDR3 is TGTGCCAGCAGCTTAGTGCCCGGCCGCAGGGGCTGGAACACTGAAGCTTTCTTT. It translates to CASSLVPGRRGWNTEAFF. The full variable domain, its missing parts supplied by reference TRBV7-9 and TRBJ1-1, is DTGVSQNPRHKITKRGQNVTFRCDPISEHNRLYWYRQTLGQGPEFLTYFQNEAQLEKSRLLSDRFSAERPKGSFSTLEIQRTEQGDSAMYLCASSLVPGRRGWNTEAFFGQGTRLTVV.

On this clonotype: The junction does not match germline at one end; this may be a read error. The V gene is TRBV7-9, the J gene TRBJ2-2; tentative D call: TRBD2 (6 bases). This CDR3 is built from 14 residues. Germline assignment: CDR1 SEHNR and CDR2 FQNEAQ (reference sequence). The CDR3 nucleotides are TGTGCCAGCAGCTTCAGGATGGAGACCGGGGGGCTGTTTTTT. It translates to CASSFRMETGGLFF.

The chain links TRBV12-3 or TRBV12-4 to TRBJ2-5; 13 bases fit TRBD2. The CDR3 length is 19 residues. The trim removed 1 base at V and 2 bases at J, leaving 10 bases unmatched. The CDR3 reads CASSLVRLGTSGEQETQYF. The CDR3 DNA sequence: TGTGCCAGCAGTTTAGTCAGACTTGGGACTAGCGGGGAACAAGAGACCCAGTACTTC.

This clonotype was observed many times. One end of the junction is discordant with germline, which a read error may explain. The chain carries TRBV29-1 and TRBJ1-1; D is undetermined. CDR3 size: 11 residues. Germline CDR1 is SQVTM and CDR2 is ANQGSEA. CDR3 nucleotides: TGCAGCGTCGAAGGTCAGGTTGAAGCTTTCTTT. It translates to CSVEGQVEAFF. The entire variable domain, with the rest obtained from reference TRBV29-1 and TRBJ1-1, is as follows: SAVISQKPSRDICQRGTSLTIQCQVDSQVTMMFWYRQQPGQSLTLIATANQGSEATYESGFVIDKFPISRPNLTFSTLTVSNMSPEDSSIYLCSVEGQVEAFFGQGTRLTVV.

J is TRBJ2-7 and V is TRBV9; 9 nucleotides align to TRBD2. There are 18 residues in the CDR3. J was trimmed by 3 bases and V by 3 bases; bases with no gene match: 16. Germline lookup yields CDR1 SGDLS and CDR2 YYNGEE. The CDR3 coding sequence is TGTGCCAGCAGCGCCGATGCGGGGGGTAGCGGGAGTTTCTACGAGCAGTACTTC. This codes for CASSADAGGSGSFYEQYF. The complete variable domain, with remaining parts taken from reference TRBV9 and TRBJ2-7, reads DSGVTQTPKHLITATGQRVTLRCSPRSGDLSVYWYQQSLDQGLQFLIQYYNGEERAKGNILERFSAQQFPDLHSELNLSSLELGDSALYFCASSADAGGSGSFYEQYFGPGTRLTVT.

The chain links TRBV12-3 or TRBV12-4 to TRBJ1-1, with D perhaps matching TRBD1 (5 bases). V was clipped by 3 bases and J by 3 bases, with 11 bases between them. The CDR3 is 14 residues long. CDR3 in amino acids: CASSLRTPYTEAFF. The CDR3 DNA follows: TGTGCCAGCAGTTTGAGGACACCATACACTGAAGCTTTCTTT.

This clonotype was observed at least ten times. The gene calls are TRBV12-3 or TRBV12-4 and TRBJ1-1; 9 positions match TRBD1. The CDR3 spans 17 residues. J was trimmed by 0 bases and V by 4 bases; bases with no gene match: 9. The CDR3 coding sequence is TGTGCCAGCAGTTCCGAAGCCGGGACAGGGATGAACACTGAAGCTTTCTTT. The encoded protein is CASSSEAGTGMNTEAFF.

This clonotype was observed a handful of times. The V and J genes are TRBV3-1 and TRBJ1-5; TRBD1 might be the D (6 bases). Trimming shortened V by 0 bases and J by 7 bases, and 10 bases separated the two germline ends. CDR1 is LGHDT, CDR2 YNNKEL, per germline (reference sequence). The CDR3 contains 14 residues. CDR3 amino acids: CASSQEGGEQPQHF. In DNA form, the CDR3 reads TGTGCCAGCAGCCAAGAAGGGGGGGAGCAGCCCCAGCATTTT. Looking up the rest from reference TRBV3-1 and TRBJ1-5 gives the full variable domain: DTAVSQTPKYLVTQMGNDKSIKCEQNLGHDTMYWYKQDSKKFLKIMFSYNNKELIINETVPNRFSPKSPDKAHLNLHINSLELGDSAVYFCASSQEGGEQPQHFGDGTRLSIL.

CDR3 sequence (DNA): TGTGCCAGCAGCAATCGGGACAGCTTCCCCTACAATGAGCAGTTCTTC. It yields the protein CASSNRDSFPYNEQFF. The chain uses TRBV11-2 and TRBJ2-1; 7 bases are a match to TRBD1. Germline lookup yields CDR1 SGHAT and CDR2 FQNNGV. The ends lost 5 bases at V and 2 bases at J; junction bases unmatched: 9. This CDR3 is 16 amino acids long.

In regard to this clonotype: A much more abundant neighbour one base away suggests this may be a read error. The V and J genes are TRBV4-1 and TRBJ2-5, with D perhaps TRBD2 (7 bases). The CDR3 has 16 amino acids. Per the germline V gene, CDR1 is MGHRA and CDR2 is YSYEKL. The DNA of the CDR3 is TGCGCCAACAGCCAAAAGTGGGACGGGGGGCTAGAGACCCAGTACTTC. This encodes CANSQKWDGGLETQYF.

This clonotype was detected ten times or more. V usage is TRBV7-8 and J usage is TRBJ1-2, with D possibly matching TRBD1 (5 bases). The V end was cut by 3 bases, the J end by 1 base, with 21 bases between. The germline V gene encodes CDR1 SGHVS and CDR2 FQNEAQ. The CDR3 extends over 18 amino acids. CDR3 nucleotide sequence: TGTGCCAGCAGCTTTTCCGAACAGGACTTAAACATTAACTATGGCTACACCTTC. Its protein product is CASSFSEQDLNINYGYTF.

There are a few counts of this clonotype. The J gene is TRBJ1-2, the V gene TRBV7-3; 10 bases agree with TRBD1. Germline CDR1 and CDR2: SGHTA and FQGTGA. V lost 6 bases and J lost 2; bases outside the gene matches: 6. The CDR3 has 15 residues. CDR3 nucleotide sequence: TGTGCCAGCAGTTCCGCGGGACAGGGGAACTATGGCTACACCTTC. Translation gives CASSSAGQGNYGYTF.

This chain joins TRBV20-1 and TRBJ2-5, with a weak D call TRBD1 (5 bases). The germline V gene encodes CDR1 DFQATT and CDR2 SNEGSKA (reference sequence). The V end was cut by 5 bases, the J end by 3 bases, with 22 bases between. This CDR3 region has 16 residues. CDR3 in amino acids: CSAGAHRGPRKETQYF. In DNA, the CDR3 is TGCAGTGCTGGGGCCCATAGGGGTCCGCGAAAAGAGACCCAGTACTTC.